One and the same sample provided the 25 T cell receptor beta chains below, sequenced in a study of siplizumab effects on memory and regulatory T cells. The table came from immunoSEQ multiplex PCR; TCRdb's copy has only in-frame clones and leaves some out. The sample consists of around 86,000 clones, about 94% of them appearing once. Material: non-Treg CD4+ T cells sorted from blood. These receptors were collected from a human donor in good health.

The genes are TRBV15 and TRBJ2-2; D possibly corresponds to TRBD2 (6 bases). The CDR3 runs to 14 residues. The V gene's germline CDR1 is LNHNV and CDR2 YYDKDF (reference sequence). The V end was cut by 5 bases, the J end by 5 bases, with 12 bases between. The CDR3: CATSPGGRTGELFF. The DNA of the CDR3 is TGTGCCACCAGCCCCGGGGGAAGGACCGGGGAGCTGTTTTTT.

The chain combines TRBV15 with TRBJ1-1; D ambiguous. Germline V gene lookup returns CDR1 LNHNV and CDR2 YYDKDF (reference sequence). The CDR3 sequence is 13 residues long. The V end lost 0 bases, the J end lost 11 bases, and 13 bases lay between the germline ends. The CDR3: CATSRDSEGRAFF. The CDR3 DNA reads TGTGCCACCAGCAGAGATTCCGAAGGTAGGGCTTTCTTT.

The V gene is TRBV2, the J gene TRBJ1-6; TRBD1 agrees at 9 bases. The CDR3 has 15 amino acids. Looked up from germline, CDR1 is SNHLY and CDR2 is FYNNEI. V was clipped by 5 bases and J by 9 bases; unmatched bases: 8. The CDR3 DNA reads as TGTGCCAGCAGTCCTGGGACAGGGAATACTTCACCCCTCCACTTT. The encoded protein is CASSPGTGNTSPLHF.

The chain employs TRBV7-3 and TRBJ2-2; 7 bases are shared with TRBD1. This CDR3 contains 15 residues. CDR1 and CDR2 from the germline V gene are SGHTA and FQGTGA. The junction had 4 bases not matched to a gene; V was cut back by 2 bases and J by 4 bases. The CDR3, as DNA: TGTGCCAGCAGCTTAGGACAGGCCTCCACCGGGGAGCTGTTTTTT. Its translation is CASSLGQASTGELFF.

The chain uses TRBV11-3 and TRBJ2-7, with D perhaps TRBD1 (6 bases). Trimming removed 5 bases at V and 3 bases at J, with 14 bases between. Germline V gene data show CDR1 as SGHNT and CDR2 as YENEEA. The CDR3 contains 14 residues. The CDR3 DNA sequence: TGTGCCAGCAGCCCTAAGGACAGCCGCTACGAGCAGTACTTC. This encodes CASSPKDSRYEQYF. Supplemented by reference TRBV11-3 and TRBJ2-7, the full variable domain reads EAGVVQSPRYKIIEKKQPVAFWCNPISGHNTLYWYLQNLGQGPELLIRYENEEAVDDSQLPKDRFSAERLKGVDSTLKIQPAELGDSAVYLCASSPKDSRYEQYFGPGTRLTVT.

The chain recombines TRBV29-1 with TRBJ1-1; 7 bases fit TRBD1. Germline V gene data show CDR1 as SQVTM and CDR2 as ANQGSEA. Losses at the gene ends were 4 bases for V and 0 bases for J; bases not matched to a gene: 11. This CDR3 spans 16 amino acids. The CDR3 nucleotides are TGCAGCGTTGTAGGGAAGGACAGGCGATTGAACACTGAAGCTTTCTTT. Its translation: CSVVGKDRRLNTEAFF.

The chain joins TRBV7-2 to TRBJ1-3; no definite D call. This CDR3 comprises 15 residues. Germline CDR1 reads SGHTA; CDR2 reads FQGNSA. Trimming took 1 base from V and 3 from J, leaving 10 bases between them. CDR3 coding DNA: TGTGCCAGCAGCTTAGACCCCGTCGGTGGAAACACCATATATTTT. Its translation is CASSLDPVGGNTIYF.

V and J are TRBV18 and TRBJ1-3; the D gene is possibly TRBD1 (6 bases). Per the germline V gene, CDR1 is KGHSH and CDR2 is LQKENI. The CDR3 extends over 16 amino acids. Trimming stripped 6 bases from V and 2 bases from J, with 17 bases between. For the CDR3, the DNA is TGTGCCAGCTCCCCTGCCCCGGGGGCTACTGGAAACACCATATATTTT. Translated: CASSPAPGATGNTIYF. Full variable domain (remainder filled in from reference TRBV18 and TRBJ1-3): NAGVMQNPRHLVRRRGQEARLRCSPMKGHSHVYWYRQLPEEGLKFMVYLQKENIIDESGMPKERFSAEFPKEGPSILRIQQVVRGDSAAYFCASSPAPGATGNTIYFGEGSWLTVV.

The chain uses TRBV5-1 and TRBJ2-3; D unresolved. CDR1 and CDR2 from the germline V gene are SGHRS and YFSETQ. The CDR3 sequence is 14 residues long. Trimming took 0 bases from V and 4 from J, leaving 9 bases between them. The CDR3 spells CASSLAGFPDTQYF. The CDR3 DNA is TGCGCCAGCAGCTTGGCCGGTTTTCCAGATACGCAGTATTTT. The full variable domain, its missing parts supplied by reference TRBV5-1 and TRBJ2-3, is KAGVTQTPRYLIKTRGQQVTLSCSPISGHRSVSWYQQTPGQGLQFLFEYFSETQRNKGNFPGRFSGRQFSNSRSEMNVSTLELGDSALYLCASSLAGFPDTQYFGPGTRLTVL.

The chain combines TRBV19 with TRBJ1-2; D is unresolved. V was trimmed by 7 bases and J by 7 bases, leaving 13 bases between them. The CDR3 covers 12 residues. CDR1 is LNHDA, CDR2 SQIVND, per germline (reference sequence). Written as DNA, the CDR3 is TGTGCCAGTACCAATGAGAGGGTTGGCTACACCTTC. Its protein product is CASTNERVGYTF.

J is TRBJ2-5 and V is TRBV5-4; TRBD2 might be the D (5 bases). This CDR3 is built from 14 residues. Trimming cost V 4 bases and J 2 bases, with 12 bases left between them. Germline V gene sequence: CDR1 SGHNT, CDR2 YYREEE (reference sequence). CDR3 bases: TGTGCCAGCAGCCATAGCCGGGGTCAAGAGACCCAGTACTTC. Encoded protein: CASSHSRGQETQYF. The full variable domain, rest sourced from reference TRBV5-4 and TRBJ2-5, is ETGVTQSPTHLIKTRGQQVTLRCSSQSGHNTVSWYQQALGQGPQFIFQYYREEENGRGNFPPRFSGLQFPNYSSELNVNALELDDSALYLCASSHSRGQETQYFGPGTRLLVL.

The CDR3 loop reads CAWSVGLAANEQFF. CDR3 DNA: TGTGCCTGGAGTGTAGGCCTAGCGGCCAATGAGCAGTTCTTC. The chain employs TRBV30 and TRBJ2-1, with 7 positions matching TRBD2. This CDR3 has 14 amino acids. Germline-derived CDR1 and CDR2 are GTSNPN and SVGIG (reference sequence). Trimming at V came to 0 bases and at J to 6 bases, leaving 5 bases not matched to a gene. Filled out from reference TRBV30 and TRBJ2-1, the complete variable domain reads SQTIHQWPATLVQPVGSPLSLECTVEGTSNPNLYWYRQAAGRGLQLLFYSVGIGQISSEVPQNLSASRPQDRQFILSSKKLLLSDSGFYLCAWSVGLAANEQFFGPGTRLTVL.

This clone was seen just once. The V and J genes are TRBV7-9 and TRBJ2-5, with D hard to call. This CDR3 contains 11 residues. Trimming removed 0 bases at V and 5 bases at J, with 1 base between. Germline V gene data show CDR1 as SEHNR and CDR2 as FQNEAQ (reference sequence). The DNA of the CDR3 is TGTGCCAGCAGCTTAGCGGAGACCCAGTACTTC. It is translated as CASSLAETQYF. The full variable domain, completed using reference TRBV7-9 and TRBJ2-5, is DTGVSQNPRHKITKRGQNVTFRCDPISEHNRLYWYRQTLGQGPEFLTYFQNEAQLEKSRLLSDRFSAERPKGSFSTLEIQRTEQGDSAMYLCASSLAETQYFGPGTRLLVL.

The gene calls are TRBV18 and TRBJ2-7; TRBD2 might be the D (6 bases). CDR1 KGHSH and CDR2 LQKENI come from the germline V gene. This CDR3 spans 15 amino acids. V shed 3 bases and J shed 2 bases, with 14 bases lying between them. The CDR3 nucleotides read TGTGCCAGCTCACCGGGGCCTAGCGAAACCTACGAGCAGTACTTC. Its translation: CASSPGPSETYEQYF.

The chain recombines TRBV27 with TRBJ1-5; the D is unclear. This CDR3 contains 13 residues. CDR1 and CDR2 from the germline V gene are MNHEY and SMNVEV (reference sequence). V lost 0 bases and J 9 bases, leaving 9 bases between the germline ends. The CDR3 DNA reads TGTGCCAGCAGTTTATCCTCCGACCGGCCCCAGCATTTT. Translated: CASSLSSDRPQHF.

The chain carries TRBV4-1 and TRBJ1-6; no firm D call. This CDR3 contains 15 residues. Trimming removed 0 bases at V and 8 bases at J, with 11 bases between. Per the germline V gene, CDR1 is MGHRA and CDR2 is YSYEKL. CDR3 region: CASSQEEGMDSPLHF. For the CDR3, the DNA is TGCGCCAGCAGCCAAGAAGAGGGTATGGATTCACCCCTCCACTTT.

The chain employs TRBV19 and TRBJ1-4; 8 bases are shared with TRBD1. The V gene's germline CDR1 is LNHDA and CDR2 SQIVND (reference sequence). CDR3 size: 14 residues. J was trimmed by 7 bases and V by 6 bases; bases with no gene match: 7. In DNA, the CDR3 is TGTGCCAGTAGATGGACAGGGTCTCGTGAAAAACTGTTTTTT. Translation: CASRWTGSREKLFF.

The genes are TRBV7-2 and TRBJ2-7, with 7 positions matching TRBD2. From germline, CDR1 is SGHTA and CDR2 FQGNSA. J gave up 0 bases and V 0 bases, and 2 bases lay outside the gene matches. The CDR3 covers 15 residues. The CDR3 sequence: CASSLAASGSYEQYF. CDR3 in DNA: TGTGCCAGCAGCTTAGCGGCTAGCGGCTCCTACGAGCAGTACTTC.

V and J are TRBV25-1 and TRBJ2-5; no reliable D call. V gave up 4 bases and J gave up 4 bases, with 13 bases separating them. The CDR3 length is 14 residues. Germline loops: CDR1 MGHDK, CDR2 SYGVNS. The CDR3 spells CASSAAKVRETQYF. DNA for the CDR3: TGTGCCAGCAGTGCTGCGAAGGTTCGAGAGACCCAGTACTTC.

The V call is TRBV7-3, the J call TRBJ1-2; D gene ambiguous. CDR1 is SGHTA and CDR2 is FQGTGA in the germline V gene. Trimming pared 3 bases from V and 4 bases from J, leaving 15 bases between. CDR3 size: 15 residues. The CDR3 region is CASSLVSGGVYGYTF. DNA for the CDR3: TGTGCCAGCAGCTTGGTCAGCGGCGGGGTCTATGGCTACACCTTC.

This chain links TRBV11-2 with TRBJ2-7; TRBD2 aligns across 8 bases. The germline V gene has CDR1 SGHAT and CDR2 FQNNGV. V was clipped by 6 bases and J by 4 bases; unmatched bases: 8. This CDR3 contains 14 residues. CDR3 in DNA: TGTGCCAGCAGGCCCAGGAGCGGGAGTTACGAGCAGTACTTC. Protein product: CASRPRSGSYEQYF.

The chain couples TRBV6-5 to TRBJ1-5, with D tentatively TRBD1 (5 bases). The CDR3 contains 15 residues. Germline V gene sequence: CDR1 MNHEY, CDR2 SVGAGI. The V gene lost 7 bases and the J gene lost 3 bases, with 16 bases spanning the gap. The CDR3 coding sequence is TGTGCCAGCAAACCTCGGGGGGGGTTCAATCAGCCCCAGCATTTT. Its translation is CASKPRGGFNQPQHF.

The chain employs TRBV19 and TRBJ1-4; 8 nucleotides agree with TRBD1. In germline, CDR1 is LNHDA, CDR2 SQIVND (reference sequence). Losses at the gene ends were 6 bases for V and 6 bases for J; bases not matched to a gene: 9. The CDR3 sequence is 15 residues long. CDR3 nucleotides: TGTGCCAGTAGCACGACAGGGGCGCGAGATGAAAAACTGTTTTTT. Translating it yields CASSTTGARDEKLFF.

CDR3 sequence (DNA): TGTGCCAGCAGCCACAGCTCCTACGAGCAGTACTTC. Protein product: CASSHSSYEQYF. The rearrangement links TRBV11-1 to TRBJ2-7, with D unresolved. In germline, CDR1 is SGHAT, CDR2 FQDESV (reference sequence). The CDR3 is 12 amino acids. Trimming pared 5 bases from V and 0 bases from J, leaving 5 bases between.

The chain links TRBV10-3 to TRBJ2-1; 8 bases align to TRBD1. The CDR3 runs 15 residues. With 3 bases clipped from V and 10 bases from J, the junction kept 11 bases outside the gene matches. Germline loops: CDR1 ENHRY, CDR2 SYGVKD. The DNA for the CDR3 is TGTGCCATCAGTGATCGACAGGGGACCAATGCGGAGCAGTTCTTC. Amino acid sequence: CAISDRQGTNAEQFF.